The 27 T cell receptor beta chains reported below all come from one sample, sequenced in a study of cytomegalovirus exposure and HLA in healthy donors. Using immunoSEQ multiplex PCR, the repertoire was profiled, and TCRdb retains in-frame clones only, with some absent. Counted here are around 69,000 clones, over 90% occurring once; the ten biggest clones make up 4.5%. The sequencing input was PBMCs. These TCRs come from a young woman in good health and CMV-seropositive.

The rearrangement links TRBV9 to TRBJ2-1, with 15 bases identical to TRBD2. V gave up 4 bases and J gave up 3 bases; unmatched junction bases: 17. CDR3 length equals 21 residues. The germline V gene encodes CDR1 SGDLS and CDR2 YYNGEE. CDR3 DNA: TGTGCCAGCAGCCCAACCGTTGCAGGGACTAGCGGGAGGTCCCGCTACAATGAGCAGTTCTTC. Translating gives CASSPTVAGTSGRSRYNEQFF.

The DNA of the CDR3 is TGCGCCAGTCCATCGTGGGGGGGTAGTCAGCCCCAGCATTTT. Encoded protein: CASPSWGGSQPQHF. The chain combines TRBV23-1 with TRBJ1-5; tentative D call: TRBD1 (5 bases). TRBV23-1 is classed as an ORF, of uncertain function. The CDR3 has 14 residues. Trimming removed 9 bases at V and 6 bases at J, with 18 bases between.

This clone has just one count. This chain uses TRBV7-9 with TRBJ2-7, with no clear D. Trimming shortened V by 0 bases and J by 5 bases, and 11 bases separated the two germline ends. CDR3 length equals 14 residues. CDR1 is SEHNR, CDR2 FQNEAQ, per germline (reference sequence). CDR3 region: CASSLALRSDEQYF. The CDR3 nucleotides are TGTGCCAGCAGCTTAGCGCTGCGTTCCGACGAGCAGTACTTC.

This rearrangement joins TRBV7-9 to TRBJ2-1; TRBD2 matches at 8 bases. Trimming cost V 7 bases and J 5 bases; bases outside gene matches: 4. Germline assignment: CDR1 SEHNR and CDR2 FQNEAQ (reference sequence). The length of the CDR3 is 13 residues. The CDR3 here is CASNPREDNEQFF. CDR3 DNA: TGTGCCAGCAACCCGCGGGAGGACAATGAGCAGTTCTTC.

The V and J genes are TRBV4-2 and TRBJ2-1, with 10 bases matching TRBD2. Germline CDR1 LGHNA, CDR2 YNFKEQ. The CDR3 spans 17 residues. Trimming took 0 bases from V and 5 from J; bases not matched to a gene: 7. As DNA, the CDR3 is TGTGCCAGCAGCCAAGACGGGCGAGCGGGAGGGAACAATGAGCAGTTCTTC. This sequence encodes CASSQDGRAGGNNEQFF.

The CDR3 nucleotides are TGTGCCAGCAGTTACAGAGACACAGATACGCAGTATTTT. It specifies CASSYRDTDTQYF. The chain couples TRBV6-6 to TRBJ2-3; D gene uncertain. Germline V gene sequence: CDR1 MNHNY, CDR2 SVGAGI (reference sequence). V was pared by 2 bases and J by 2 bases, with 5 bases between. The CDR3 is 13 amino acids.

The chain combines TRBV6-4 with TRBJ2-7; TRBD2 might be the D (6 bases). Germline values: CDR1 MRHNA, CDR2 SNTAGT. The ends were cut back, 7 bases at V and 2 bases at J, with 21 bases in the middle. The CDR3 is 16 amino acids. CDR3 nucleotide sequence: TGTGCCAGCACCGAGGGGACTCACTACTCTCCCTACGAGCAGTACTTC. Its protein is CASTEGTHYSPYEQYF.

The gene calls are TRBV6-5 and TRBJ1-5; 7 nucleotides agree with TRBD1. Germline-derived CDR1 and CDR2 are MNHEY and SVGAGI. This CDR3 region has 15 residues. V was pared by 6 bases and J by 0 bases, with 5 bases of the junction left unmatched. CDR3 residues: CASRRQGDSNQPQHF. DNA for the CDR3: TGTGCCAGCAGACGACAGGGCGATAGCAATCAGCCCCAGCATTTT.

The rearrangement uses TRBV4-2 and TRBJ2-7; D is possibly TRBD2 (5 bases). The CDR3 consists of 15 residues. Germline V gives CDR1 LGHNA, CDR2 YNFKEQ. With 0 bases removed from V and 0 bases from J, the gap between germline ends came to 9 bases. The CDR3 region is CASSQDRGSSYEQYF. In DNA form, the CDR3 reads TGTGCCAGCAGCCAAGATCGGGGAAGCTCCTACGAGCAGTACTTC.

V usage is TRBV7-2 and J usage is TRBJ2-2; 11 bases are a match to TRBD2. The CDR3 runs 16 residues. V lost 1 base, J lost 4 bases, and 2 bases stayed unmatched. CDR1 SGHTA and CDR2 FQGNSA come from the germline V gene. This CDR3 reads CASSLVLAGVTGELFF. The CDR3 DNA is TGTGCCAGCAGCTTAGTACTAGCGGGAGTCACCGGGGAGCTGTTTTTT.

V usage is TRBV11-3 and J usage is TRBJ2-7; 10 bases map to TRBD1. The CDR3 is made up of 15 amino acids. CDR1 and CDR2 (germline): SGHNT, YENEEA. J gave up 0 bases and V 3 bases, and 2 bases lay outside the gene matches. Here the CDR3 reads CASSLGQGSSYEQYF. CDR3 coding DNA: TGTGCCAGCAGCTTGGGACAGGGGAGCTCCTACGAGCAGTACTTC.

The V and J genes are TRBV28 and TRBJ1-5; 9 nucleotides align to TRBD1. The CDR3 loop spans 16 amino acids. Germline V CDR1 and CDR2: MDHEN, SYDVKM. J gave up 4 bases and V 3 bases, and 7 bases lay outside the gene matches. CDR3 residues: CASSFDRGALNQPQHF. The DNA of the CDR3 is TGTGCCAGCAGTTTCGACAGGGGGGCCCTAAATCAGCCCCAGCATTTT.

The chain recombines TRBV18 with TRBJ1-1; no firm D call. The CDR3 runs to 14 residues. V was pared by 2 bases and J by 0 bases, with 7 bases between. The germline CDR1 and CDR2 sequences are KGHSH and LQKENI. In DNA form, the CDR3 reads TGTGCCAGCTCACCATACAGCCTGAACACTGAAGCTTTCTTT. This gives the protein CASSPYSLNTEAFF.

V usage is TRBV27 and J usage is TRBJ2-7; 13 nucleotides agree with TRBD2. This CDR3 comprises 15 residues. Germline V gene data show CDR1 as MNHEY and CDR2 as SMNVEV (reference sequence). The V gene end was trimmed by 6 bases and the J gene end by 3 bases; junction bases not matched to a gene: 5. CDR3 region: CASSPGLAGIYEQYF. The CDR3 DNA is TGTGCCAGCAGCCCGGGACTAGCGGGAATCTACGAGCAGTACTTC.

CDR3 nucleotide sequence: TGTGCCAGTAGTATGCGGCAGGGGTCCTCCTACGAGCAGTACTTC. Translated, it gives CASSMRQGSSYEQYF. This chain connects TRBV19 to TRBJ2-7; the D gene is possibly TRBD1 (6 bases). There are 15 residues in the CDR3. V gave up 3 bases and J gave up 0 bases, with 12 bases separating them. Germline V gene sequence: CDR1 LNHDA, CDR2 SQIVND (reference sequence).

The chain uses TRBV27 and TRBJ2-7, with a weak D call TRBD1 (5 bases). This CDR3 has 13 amino acids. Germline values: CDR1 MNHEY, CDR2 SMNVEV (reference sequence). V dropped 8 bases and J dropped 0 bases, with 11 bases sitting between them. CDR3 bases: TGTGCCAGCGCGCACAGGAGCTCCTACGAGCAGTACTTC. This encodes CASAHRSSYEQYF.

This chain joins TRBV4-2 and TRBJ2-2; 7 positions match TRBD2. The CDR3 contains 16 residues. CDR1 and CDR2 from the germline V gene are LGHNA and YNFKEQ. With 0 bases clipped from V and 5 bases from J, the junction kept 6 bases outside the gene matches. This CDR3 is CASSQDLGRETGELFF. The CDR3 region has the DNA TGTGCCAGCAGCCAAGATCTGGGGCGGGAGACCGGGGAGCTGTTTTTT.

The genes are TRBV6-1 and TRBJ2-5; 8 nucleotides match TRBD1. The V and J ends lost 6 bases and 6 bases, in that order; junction bases with no gene match: 9. CDR3 length: 14 amino acids. Germline V CDR1 and CDR2: MNHNS, SASEGT. For the CDR3, the DNA is TGTGCCAGCAGGGGGACAGGCCCCCTAAAGACCCAGTACTTC. The encoded protein is CASRGTGPLKTQYF.

The chain joins TRBV27 to TRBJ1-2; possibly TRBD1 for D (5 bases). Germline V CDR1 and CDR2: MNHEY, SMNVEV (reference sequence). The CDR3 has 13 residues. The V end was cut by 0 bases, the J end by 4 bases, with 6 bases between. The CDR3 loop reads CASSLSGAYGYTF. In DNA, the CDR3 is TGTGCCAGCAGTTTATCAGGGGCCTATGGCTACACCTTC.

The rearrangement joins TRBV7-2 to TRBJ2-3, with 7 positions matching TRBD2. J gave up 5 bases and V 1 base, and 9 bases lay outside the gene matches. Germline CDR1 is SGHTA and CDR2 is FQGNSA. This CDR3 region has 16 residues. CDR3: CASSLGGGGVVDTQYF. CDR3 nucleotide sequence: TGTGCCAGCAGCTTAGGGGGCGGGGGAGTGGTAGATACGCAGTATTTT.

This clone was detected a few times. The chain is built from TRBV19 and TRBJ2-7; 11 bases align to TRBD2. After removal of 5 bases from V and 6 bases from J, the junction contained 6 bases not matched to a gene. Germline CDR1 and CDR2: LNHDA and SQIVND (reference sequence). The CDR3 extends over 14 amino acids. DNA for the CDR3: TGTGCCAGTAGTGCGGGACTAGCGGTACGCGAGCAGTACTTC. Translated, it gives CASSAGLAVREQYF.

The chain has TRBV18 and TRBJ2-7, with TRBD1 matching 9 bases. Germline trimming cut 5 bases from V and 2 bases from J; bases unmatched to any gene: 7. The CDR3 is 15 amino acids. Germline V gene sequence: CDR1 KGHSH, CDR2 LQKENI. The CDR3 reads CASSVGTGNTYEQYF. The CDR3 coding sequence is TGTGCCAGCTCAGTCGGGACAGGGAATACCTACGAGCAGTACTTC. The full variable domain, completed using reference TRBV18 and TRBJ2-7, is NAGVMQNPRHLVRRRGQEARLRCSPMKGHSHVYWYRQLPEEGLKFMVYLQKENIIDESGMPKERFSAEFPKEGPSILRIQQVVRGDSAAYFCASSVGTGNTYEQYFGPGTRLTVT.

The chain employs TRBV4-2 and TRBJ1-4; a weak D match, TRBD1 (6 bases). The germline V and J ends were trimmed by 0 bases and 4 bases, with 15 bases remaining between them. This CDR3 is built from 17 residues. Germline CDR1 is LGHNA and CDR2 is YNFKEQ. The CDR3 sequence is CASSQETGRLGNEKLFF. The CDR3 coding sequence is TGTGCCAGCAGCCAAGAAACAGGGCGGCTCGGTAATGAAAAACTGTTTTTT.

V gene TRBV11-1 combines with J gene TRBJ2-7; D is perhaps TRBD2 (6 bases). Trimming shortened V by 5 bases and J by 7 bases, and 18 bases separated the two germline ends. Germline CDR1 and CDR2: SGHAT and FQDESV (reference sequence). The CDR3 has 14 residues. CDR3 DNA sequence: TGTGCCAGCAGCCTGAGGGACTTTCCAGGGGAGCAGTACTTC. It specifies CASSLRDFPGEQYF.

Here the CDR3 reads CAISKQGAIPTNYGYTF. As DNA, the CDR3 is TGTGCCATCAGTAAACAGGGGGCGATACCCACGAACTATGGCTACACCTTC. The chain carries TRBV10-3 and TRBJ1-2, with 9 nucleotides matching TRBD1. The CDR3 is made up of 17 amino acids. V trimming: 5 bases; J trimming: 2 bases; junction bases outside the gene matches: 12. Germline loops: CDR1 ENHRY, CDR2 SYGVKD.

The chain uses TRBV6-6 and TRBJ2-7; TRBD2 might be the D (6 bases). Looked up from germline, CDR1 is MNHNY and CDR2 is SVGAGI (reference sequence). The CDR3 length is 15 residues. Deletions cut 6 bases from V and 3 bases from J, with 18 bases between. The CDR3 reads CASRDWRAGSYEQYF. The CDR3, as DNA: TGTGCCAGCAGGGATTGGAGGGCCGGGAGCTACGAGCAGTACTTC.

This rearrangement joins TRBV28 to TRBJ2-6, with D possibly being TRBD2 (6 bases). CDR1 is MDHEN and CDR2 is SYDVKM in the germline V gene. Trimming took off 2 bases at V and 0 bases at J, with 14 bases between the two ends. The CDR3 spans 18 residues. The CDR3 bases are TGTGCCAGCAGTTTAATAGGAGGAGGGTACTCTGGGGCCAACGTCCTGACTTTC. Translation gives CASSLIGGGYSGANVLTF.